One and the same sample provided the 22 T cell receptor beta chains below, sequenced in a study of T cells in Graves' hyperthyroidism and ophthalmopathy (dated by TCRdb to 2018 to 2020). Library generation was performed with multiplex PCR. The instrument given in TCRdb is Illumina HiSeq 2000. The TCR beta CDR3 regions were amplified from the RNA transcripts. For the first round of RT-PCR on the TCR CDR3, the HTBI primer set was used together with the Qiagen OneStep RT-PCR kit. TCRdb reworked the public reads: Q25 trimming with fastp, MiXCR clone assembly, productive beta chains retained. Identical CDR3 proteins give one entry, which carries the most common genes and DNA. The sample contains 660,000 or so distinct CDR3 sequences, roughly 45% of them found a single time. The biggest ten clones account for about 7.7% of the sample. Material: peripheral blood or thyroid tissue (not recorded which). The receptors were sampled from an adult man with Graves' disease, either hyperthyroidism or ophthalmopathy (not recorded which).

V usage is TRBV6-5 and J usage is TRBJ2-5; 8 nucleotides align to TRBD1. Trimming took 0 bases from V and 4 from J; bases not matched to a gene: 7. The CDR3 is 16 residues long. Germline lookup yields CDR1 MNHEY and CDR2 SVGAGI. The CDR3 DNA follows: TGTGCCAGCAGTTACTCCCCGGGACAGGCATCAGAGACCCAGTACTTC. Translating gives CASSYSPGQASETQYF.

The V and J genes are TRBV7-8 and TRBJ1-1; D is perhaps TRBD1 (6 bases). The CDR3 covers 16 residues. V was cut by 0 bases and J by 4 bases, with 15 bases left in between. Germline-derived CDR1 and CDR2 are SGHVS and FQNEAQ. In nucleotides, the CDR3 is TGTGCCAGCAGCTTAGCTTTGGCAGGGGCGGTCACTGAAGCTTTCTTT. Translated, it gives CASSLALAGAVTEAFF.

On this clonotype: A much bigger clone sits one base away, suggesting this may be a read error. The chain uses TRBV20-1 and TRBJ2-7, with TRBD1 matching over 7 bases. The CDR3 length is 15 residues. Germline CDR1 reads DFQATT; CDR2 reads SNEGSKA (reference sequence). J was trimmed by 1 base and V by 3 bases; bases with no gene match: 9. CDR3: CSASELLTGSYEQYF. CDR3 nucleotides: TGCAGTGCTAGTGAACTCTTGACAGGGTCCTACGAGCAGTACTTC.

This clonotype has more than one count but fewer than ten. V is TRBV20-1 and J is TRBJ2-2; D unclear. CDR1 and CDR2 (germline): DFQATT, SNEGSKA (reference sequence). V gave up 0 bases and J gave up 4 bases, with 3 bases separating them. This CDR3 contains 12 residues. The CDR3, as DNA: TGCAGTGCTAGAGAACCCACCGGGGAGCTGTTTTTT. Its translation: CSAREPTGELFF.

This clonotype was counted between two and nine times. The chain recombines TRBV7-9 with TRBJ1-2, with 8 bases aligning to TRBD1. Trimming took 7 bases from V and 3 from J; bases not matched to a gene: 4. Germline V lookup: CDR1 SEHNR, CDR2 FQNEAQ (reference sequence). CDR3 size: 13 residues. The CDR3 nucleotides are TGTGCCAGCACAGGGGGCTCGGACTATGGCTACACCTTC. Its translation: CASTGGSDYGYTF.

In this sample, this clonotype turned up many times. This rearrangement joins TRBV29-1 to TRBJ1-1; 9 nucleotides line up with TRBD1. The CDR3 is 13 residues long. V was pared by 4 bases and J by 4 bases, with 4 bases of the junction left unmatched. Germline-derived CDR1 and CDR2 are SQVTM and ANQGSEA. The CDR3 nucleotides are TGCAGCGTTGCCGGACAGGGGATCACTGAAGCTTTCTTT. It encodes CSVAGQGITEAFF.

The CDR3 DNA follows: TGCAGCGTTGGGACAGGGGGCTTGGGGACCCAGTACTTC. As protein: CSVGTGGLGTQYF. The chain joins TRBV29-1 to TRBJ2-5, with 11 positions matching TRBD1. With V trimmed by 4 bases and J by 7 bases, 5 bases remained unmatched. Germline V gives CDR1 SQVTM, CDR2 ANQGSEA. The CDR3 has 13 residues. Full variable domain (remainder filled in from reference TRBV29-1 and TRBJ2-5): SAVISQKPSRDICQRGTSLTIQCQVDSQVTMMFWYRQQPGQSLTLIATANQGSEATYESGFVIDKFPISRPNLTFSTLTVSNMSPEDSSIYLCSVGTGGLGTQYFGPGTRLLVL.

This clonotype was recorded at least ten times. The rearrangement links TRBV20-1 to TRBJ1-5; D may be TRBD1 (6 bases). Trimming removed 0 bases at V and 5 bases at J, with 14 bases between. The CDR3 runs to 15 residues. In germline, CDR1 is DFQATT, CDR2 SNEGSKA (reference sequence). CDR3 region: CSARDSSGAYQPQHF. CDR3 DNA sequence: TGCAGTGCTAGAGATTCATCGGGGGCCTATCAGCCCCAGCATTTT.

The V and J genes are TRBV7-8 and TRBJ2-5; 16 bases agree with TRBD2. CDR1 is SGHVS, CDR2 FQNEAQ, per germline. The CDR3 extends over 15 amino acids. V trimming: 5 bases; J trimming: 9 bases; junction bases outside the gene matches: 6. The CDR3: CASSQGTSGREAQYF. In DNA, the CDR3 is TGTGCCAGCAGCCAAGGGACTAGCGGGAGGGAGGCCCAGTACTTC.

This clonotype showed up just a few times. The chain is built from TRBV20-1 and TRBJ1-3, with D uncertain. The CDR3 runs 14 residues. Trimming pared 3 bases from V and 1 base from J, leaving 10 bases between. Germline V gene sequence: CDR1 DFQATT, CDR2 SNEGSKA (reference sequence). The CDR3 spells CSASQLTSGNTIYF. CDR3 nucleotides: TGCAGTGCTAGTCAGCTGACTTCTGGAAACACCATATATTTT.

This chain joins TRBV4-1 and TRBJ1-1, with 7 positions matching TRBD1. The V gene end was trimmed by 0 bases and the J gene end by 5 bases; junction bases not matched to a gene: 6. The CDR3 sequence is 15 residues long. CDR1 MGHRA and CDR2 YSYEKL come from the germline V gene. CDR3 DNA sequence: TGCGCCAGCAGCCAAGATGACAGGGTAGGGACTGAAGCTTTCTTT. Protein: CASSQDDRVGTEAFF.

Concerning this clonotype itself: This CDR3 is missing its conserved last phenylalanine or tryptophan, likely due to a read error. The chain couples TRBV10-3 to TRBJ1-5; weak D call: TRBD1 (5 bases). V lost 1 base and J lost 0, with 19 bases in between. The CDR3 runs 19 residues. Germline V gene sequence: CDR1 ENHRY, CDR2 SYGVKD. The CDR3 DNA is TGTGCCATCAGTGAGTGGTGGGGCCCAGGGCGTGATAGCAATCAGCCCCAGCATCTT. This sequence encodes CAISEWWGPGRDSNQPQHL.

This clonotype was found many times. This chain uses TRBV12-3 or TRBV12-4 with TRBJ1-4, with 7 bases fitting TRBD1. Unmatched junction bases numbered 4, after V lost 5 bases and J lost 1 base. The CDR3 is made up of 15 amino acids. The CDR3 bases are TGTGCCAGCAGTCCGGACAGGCAAACTAATGAAAAACTGTTTTTT. It is translated as CASSPDRQTNEKLFF.

The V and J genes are TRBV19 and TRBJ1-1; perhaps TRBD1 as D (5 bases). CDR1 is LNHDA, CDR2 SQIVND, per germline (reference sequence). Trimming left V 3 bases short and J 8 bases short, with 13 bases between. The CDR3 extends over 13 amino acids. The CDR3: CASSIGGTSEAFF. CDR3 sequence (DNA): TGTGCCAGTAGTATCGGGGGGACGTCGGAAGCTTTCTTT. Complete variable domain (other parts from reference TRBV19 and TRBJ1-1): DGGITQSPKYLFRKEGQNVTLSCEQNLNHDAMYWYRQDPGQGLRLIYYSQIVNDFQKGDIAEGYSVSREKKESFPLTVTSAQKNPTAFYLCASSIGGTSEAFFGQGTRLTVV.

The chain has TRBV2 and TRBJ2-7; no firm D call. From germline, CDR1 is SNHLY and CDR2 FYNNEI. V was trimmed by 8 bases and J by 4 bases, leaving 9 bases between them. The CDR3 covers 11 residues. CDR3 coding DNA: TGTGCCAGCTCTTGGCAGTACGAGCAGTACTTC. Translating gives CASSWQYEQYF.

This clonotype has only a few counts. The V gene is TRBV2, the J gene TRBJ1-4; 8 nucleotides agree with TRBD1. V shed 3 bases, J shed 6 bases, and the junction held 6 bases outside the gene matches. CDR1 is SNHLY, CDR2 FYNNEI, per germline. The CDR3 covers 15 residues. The CDR3 sequence is CASSDITGGDEKLFF. The CDR3 coding sequence is TGTGCCAGCAGTGACATCACAGGGGGTGATGAAAAACTGTTTTTT.

In DNA form, the CDR3 reads TGTGCCAGCAGCCAAGCTATCGGAGGGAACACTGAAGCTTTCTTT. It encodes CASSQAIGGNTEAFF. This chain joins TRBV14 and TRBJ1-1; D gene unclear. V gave up 1 base and J gave up 1 base, with 10 bases separating them. This CDR3 comprises 15 residues. CDR1 is SGHDN and CDR2 is FVKESK in the germline V gene.

J is TRBJ1-1 and V is TRBV7-2; no clear D. The CDR3 is 13 residues long. CDR1 is SGHTA and CDR2 is FQGNSA in the germline V gene. V was clipped by 5 bases and J by 5 bases, with 12 bases between them. The CDR3 region is CASSSSHLTEAFF. The CDR3 DNA follows: TGTGCCAGCAGCAGTTCGCATCTGACTGAAGCTTTCTTT.

Turning to this clonotype: With a much larger clone just one base away, this may be a read error. The chain combines TRBV11-1 with TRBJ1-2; 8 bases agree with TRBD1. Germline trimming cut 4 bases from V and 7 bases from J; bases unmatched to any gene: 11. Germline V CDR1 and CDR2: SGHAT, FQDESV (reference sequence). The CDR3 runs to 15 residues. As DNA, the CDR3 is TGTGCCAGCAGCTCGGCAGGGGGCTATTCGTTTGGCTACACCTTC. It yields the protein CASSSAGGYSFGYTF.

This clonotype came up many times. This chain connects TRBV15 to TRBJ1-1; possibly TRBD1 for D (5 bases). Germline-derived CDR1 and CDR2 are LNHNV and YYDKDF (reference sequence). V lost 1 base and J lost 4, with 7 bases in between. This CDR3 contains 13 residues. CDR3 loop: CATSRAGTTEAFF. In DNA form, the CDR3 reads TGTGCCACCAGCAGAGCAGGGACCACTGAAGCTTTCTTT.

In this sample, this clonotype turned up many times. V usage is TRBV6-6 and J usage is TRBJ1-5; D remains ambiguous. The length of the CDR3 is 14 residues. Trimming stripped 0 bases from V and 3 bases from J, with 6 bases between. CDR1 is MNHNY and CDR2 is SVGAGI in the germline V gene (reference sequence). The CDR3 loop is CASSYSGHNQPQHF. As DNA, the CDR3 is TGTGCCAGCAGTTACTCAGGGCACAATCAGCCCCAGCATTTT.

Details on this clonotype: This clone may be a read error of a much larger clone one base away. The chain couples TRBV25-1 to TRBJ1-4; a weak D match, TRBD1 (5 bases). The CDR3 runs to 12 residues. V was pared by 6 bases and J by 7 bases, with 9 bases between. Germline-derived CDR1 and CDR2 are MGHDK and SYGVNS. In nucleotides, the CDR3 is TGTGCCAGCAGCCACGGGGGTGAAAAACTGTTTTTT. As protein: CASSHGGEKLFF.